This entry is about one T cell receptor (beta chain). Its matching antigen is unknown. The study sequenced TCR beta in blood CD8+ and CD4+ T cells. In Susac syndrome patients, recently defined diagnostic criteria for definite or probable disease were met. This sample was taken from a study of CD8 T cells in Susac syndrome. For the study at large: Sequenced Susac syndrome patients included six with clinically active disease and 8 or 9 in remission.

Findings of the study overall: Repertoires of Susac syndrome CD4+ T cells lacked clonal expansion.

RNA in amounts of about 0.5 to 1 ug was reverse transcribed with random hexamers. TCRdb itself ran the immunoSEQ multiplex PCR reads through MiXCR, one entry per CDR3 protein. The sample lists more than 150,000 distinct CDR3 sequences, almost 96% occurring once. This CDR3 is 16 amino acids long. Trimming shortened V by 4 bases and J by 1 base, and 14 bases separated the two germline ends. Germline CDR1 and CDR2: SGHDT and YYEEEE. This TCR was recovered from a human donor with Susac syndrome. Sequenced: CD4+ T cells from PBMCs. This rearrangement joins TRBV5-6 to TRBJ2-2; tentatively, D is TRBD2 (5 bases). The CDR3: CASSQRARMNTGELFF. In DNA, the CDR3 is TGTGCCAGCAGCCAGAGGGCCCGTATGAACACCGGGGAGCTGTTTTTT.